A single T cell receptor beta chain is shown here with its context. This sample was included in a study of shared T cell receptors in the human thymus. Measured with immunoSEQ multiplex PCR; TCRdb has only the in-frame clones, and not every one. The sample includes hundreds of thousands of clones, about 89% of them seen just once. Looked up from germline, CDR1 is SEHNR and CDR2 is FQNEAQ (reference sequence). V dropped 5 bases and J dropped 6; count of bases not matched to a gene: 10. The CDR3 has 16 residues. This same sample was also taken into another study, of human thymus T cells. That work contributes: Donor material was obtained from healthy Finnish infants undergoing corrective surgery for congenital heart defects. From resections taken during corrective heart surgery, the thymus tissue was obtained. Among thymic and blood repertoires, usage of V and J genes appeared biased. Unrelated people showed highly overlapping thymic repertoires, related research reported.

The chain couples TRBV7-9 to TRBJ2-7, with 13 nucleotides matching TRBD2. Input material: thymocytes. This sequence originates from a boy in the first two years of life with a congenital heart defect. The CDR3 spells CASSIGTSGISSEQYF. As DNA, the CDR3 is TGTGCCAGCAGCATAGGGACTAGCGGGATTTCTAGCGAGCAGTACTTC. Full variable domain (missing parts from reference TRBV7-9 and TRBJ2-7): DTGVSQNPRHKITKRGQNVTFRCDPISEHNRLYWYRQTLGQGPEFLTYFQNEAQLEKSRLLSDRFSAERPKGSFSTLEIQRTEQGDSAMYLCASSIGTSGISSEQYFGPGTRLTVT.